The T cell receptor beta chain under discussion was sequenced for a study of immune evolution from preneoplasia to lung adenocarcinoma. For this clone: Its antigen remains unknown.

Sequencing used immunoSEQ multiplex PCR; TCRdb keeps in-frame clones, though not all of them. Among about 5,800 clones, about four fifths were seen once, and the ten largest hold about 20%. This CDR3 spans 16 amino acids. V was pared by 4 bases and J by 0 bases, with 13 bases between. Germline V gene data show CDR1 as SGHRS and CDR2 as YFSETQ. The study, taken as a whole, reports: Top clone share appeared to fall from AAH through AIS, MIA, adenocarcinoma.

Patient tissue came from resections in Japan or China, 2014–2017. The rearrangement joins TRBV5-1 to TRBJ2-2, with D possibly TRBD2 on 5 matching bases. Sequenced: FFPE adjacent normal lung tissue. This clonotype was obtained from a person between 60 and 79 years old with lung adenocarcinoma. CDR3 loop: CASSPDPGSNTGELFF. CDR3 bases: TGCGCCAGCAGCCCGGACCCGGGATCGAACACCGGGGAGCTGTTTTTT.